The 27 T cell receptor beta chains below come from one sample, sequenced in a study of blood T cell repertoires in COVID-19. Assay: immunoSEQ multiplex PCR; the TCRdb copy retains only in-frame clones and omits some. The profile shows approximately 150,000 clones, about 88% of them singletons. The sequencing sample was made of peripheral blood. The receptor source for this set is a man aged 40-55 years with acute or convalescent COVID-19.

This clone was recorded only once. V and J are TRBV19 and TRBJ2-5; 7 bases agree with TRBD1. Looked up from germline, CDR1 is LNHDA and CDR2 is SQIVND (reference sequence). The CDR3 covers 14 residues. V shed 5 bases, J shed 5 bases, and the junction held 8 bases outside the gene matches. CDR3 sequence (DNA): TGTGCCAGTAGTCCAACAGGGGCGATGGAGACCCAGTACTTC. Amino acid sequence: CASSPTGAMETQYF. Variable domain in full (rest from reference TRBV19 and TRBJ2-5): DGGITQSPKYLFRKEGQNVTLSCEQNLNHDAMYWYRQDPGQGLRLIYYSQIVNDFQKGDIAEGYSVSREKKESFPLTVTSAQKNPTAFYLCASSPTGAMETQYFGPGTRLLVL.

This clone showed up just once. The chain joins TRBV7-2 to TRBJ1-1, with a tentative D call TRBD1 (5 bases). The V and J ends lost 2 bases and 0 bases respectively, with 10 bases between them. The CDR3 spans 15 residues. CDR1 is SGHTA, CDR2 FQGNSA, per germline. CDR3 sequence: CASSLFGGMNTEAFF. The CDR3 bases are TGTGCCAGCAGCTTATTCGGGGGAATGAACACTGAAGCTTTCTTT.

The chain carries TRBV9 and TRBJ2-7, with D possibly matching TRBD1 (6 bases). The CDR3 extends over 14 amino acids. Germline values: CDR1 SGDLS, CDR2 YYNGEE. The V end was cut by 0 bases, the J end by 5 bases, with 12 bases between. CDR3 sequence (DNA): TGTGCCAGCAGCGTAGGGGGGCAGGTTAACGAGCAGTACTTC. Translation: CASSVGGQVNEQYF.

This clone was counted a single time. V gene TRBV7-9 combines with J gene TRBJ1-1; D unresolved. CDR1 and CDR2 from the germline V gene are SEHNR and FQNEAQ (reference sequence). Trimming took off 5 bases at V and 4 bases at J, with 14 bases between the two ends. This CDR3 is built from 14 residues. The CDR3 sequence is CASSPMRALTEAFF. The CDR3 DNA sequence: TGTGCCAGCAGCCCCATGAGGGCGCTCACTGAAGCTTTCTTT.

The gene calls are TRBV30 and TRBJ1-1; D gene unclear. Germline lookup yields CDR1 GTSNPN and CDR2 SVGIG (reference sequence). Trimming pared 0 bases from V and 5 bases from J, leaving 4 bases between. This CDR3 contains 11 residues. The CDR3 protein is CAWSVETEAFF. As DNA, the CDR3 is TGTGCCTGGAGTGTGGAGACTGAAGCTTTCTTT. Filled out from reference TRBV30 and TRBJ1-1, the complete variable domain reads SQTIHQWPATLVQPVGSPLSLECTVEGTSNPNLYWYRQAAGRGLQLLFYSVGIGQISSEVPQNLSASRPQDRQFILSSKKLLLSDSGFYLCAWSVETEAFFGQGTRLTVV.

This clone was observed a single time. The chain recombines TRBV6-2 or TRBV6-3 with TRBJ2-1; 7 bases line up with TRBD2. V shed 2 bases and J 6 bases; nucleotides not matched to a gene: 7. This CDR3 comprises 15 residues. Per germline, CDR1 MNHEY and CDR2 SVGEGT. The CDR3 here is CASSYLPGRGNEQFF. As DNA, the CDR3 is TGTGCCAGCAGTTACCTCCCGGGGAGGGGCAATGAGCAGTTCTTC.

This chain joins TRBV7-8 and TRBJ2-2; the D is unclear. The CDR3 is made up of 11 amino acids. V gave up 5 bases and J gave up 8 bases, with 6 bases separating them. Germline V CDR1 and CDR2: SGHVS, FQNEAQ. CDR3 bases: TGTGCCAGCAGCCCGAGGGGGGAGCTGTTTTTT. Translation gives CASSPRGELFF.

The rearrangement joins TRBV9 to TRBJ1-1, with 10 nucleotides matching TRBD1. Trimming removed 0 bases from V and 0 bases from J; junction bases left unmatched: 8. The CDR3 is made up of 18 amino acids. Germline V gene sequence: CDR1 SGDLS, CDR2 YYNGEE. The CDR3 DNA reads TGTGCCAGCAGCGTAGAGGGAGGGGGGACAGGGGTGAACACTGAAGCTTTCTTT. Its protein product is CASSVEGGGTGVNTEAFF.

The rearrangement joins TRBV27 to TRBJ1-1; D possibly corresponds to TRBD1 (6 bases). The V end lost 5 bases, the J end lost 5 bases, and 15 bases lay between the germline ends. The CDR3 consists of 14 residues. The germline V gene encodes CDR1 MNHEY and CDR2 SMNVEV (reference sequence). The CDR3 is CASSTWGGGTEAFF. The CDR3 DNA is TGTGCCAGCAGTACATGGGGGGGCGGGACTGAAGCTTTCTTT.

The chain recombines TRBV5-5 with TRBJ1-6; 8 positions agree with TRBD1. CDR3 length: 13 residues. The germline V gene encodes CDR1 SGHKS and CDR2 YYEKEE (reference sequence). J lost 7 bases, V lost 3 bases, and 0 bases had no gene match. The CDR3 DNA is TGTGCCAGCAGCTGGGACAGGAATTCACCCCTCCACTTT. Translation: CASSWDRNSPLHF.

The CDR3 here is CASSERVGAGLANYGYTF. In nucleotides, the CDR3 is TGTGCCAGCAGTGAAAGGGTAGGGGCCGGTTTAGCTAACTATGGCTACACCTTC. V usage is TRBV6-1 and J usage is TRBJ1-2, with a possible D match to TRBD1 (5 bases). Trimming took 2 bases from V and 0 from J, leaving 19 bases between them. This CDR3 contains 18 residues. Germline CDR1 MNHNS, CDR2 SASEGT.

V is TRBV7-9 and J is TRBJ1-3; D remains unclear. The CDR3 runs to 12 residues. CDR1 is SEHNR and CDR2 is FQNEAQ in the germline V gene (reference sequence). Trimming left V 6 bases short and J 0 bases short, with 3 bases between. The CDR3 nucleotides read TGTGCCAGCAGTAACTCTGGAAACACCATATATTTT. This gives the protein CASSNSGNTIYF.

The V and J genes are TRBV30 and TRBJ2-3; no clear D gene. Germline assignment: CDR1 GTSNPN and CDR2 SVGIG (reference sequence). The CDR3 runs to 14 residues. V gave up 0 bases and J gave up 4 bases, with 11 bases separating them. DNA of the CDR3: TGTGCCTGGAGTGTAAACAAACGGGCAGATACGCAGTATTTT. It yields the protein CAWSVNKRADTQYF.

This CDR3 reads CASSPTGRGASGNTIYF. In nucleotides, the CDR3 is TGCGCCAGCAGCCCCACAGGGAGGGGAGCCTCTGGAAACACCATATATTTT. V gene TRBV5-1 combines with J gene TRBJ1-3, with D tentatively TRBD1 (6 bases). The CDR3 extends over 17 amino acids. The germline gives CDR1 SGHRS, CDR2 YFSETQ. V was shortened by 4 bases and J by 0 bases, with 17 bases between the two germline ends.

V usage is TRBV5-1 and J usage is TRBJ1-1, with D possibly TRBD1 on 6 matching bases. The germline V gene encodes CDR1 SGHRS and CDR2 YFSETQ. V gave up 4 bases and J gave up 4 bases, with 14 bases separating them. The CDR3 runs to 14 residues. This chain's CDR3 is CASSPGQWGTEAFF. The CDR3 nucleotides read TGCGCCAGCAGCCCCGGACAGTGGGGCACTGAAGCTTTCTTT.

This rearrangement joins TRBV14 to TRBJ2-3; perhaps TRBD2 as D (6 bases). Trimming removed 4 bases at V and 0 bases at J, with 11 bases between. Looked up from germline, CDR1 is SGHDN and CDR2 is FVKESK. The CDR3 has 15 residues. The CDR3 region has the DNA TGTGCCAGCAGCCGTAGGACTATTAGCACAGATACGCAGTATTTT. Translation gives CASSRRTISTDTQYF.

This chain uses TRBV18 with TRBJ2-1; 9 positions agree with TRBD2. The germline gives CDR1 KGHSH, CDR2 LQKENI. The CDR3 spans 15 residues. Trimming took 3 bases from V and 7 from J; bases not matched to a gene: 7. The CDR3 DNA is TGTGCCAGCTCACCGGAGGCAGGACTAGCGAATGAGCAGTTCTTC. As protein: CASSPEAGLANEQFF.

This clone was seen just once. The J gene is TRBJ2-1, the V gene TRBV5-6, with 7 bases matching TRBD1. The length of the CDR3 is 15 residues. The V segment lost 1 base and the J segment 14 bases; nucleotides outside the gene matches: 15. Germline-derived CDR1 and CDR2 are SGHDT and YYEEEE. The CDR3 DNA follows: TGTGCCAGCAGCTTGAACGGACAGGTCATCCCTGGGGAGTTCTTC. Its protein is CASSLNGQVIPGEFF.

The V call is TRBV27, the J call TRBJ1-6, with D perhaps TRBD1 (5 bases). The length of the CDR3 is 15 residues. Trimming removed 5 bases at V and 7 bases at J, with 15 bases between. CDR1 and CDR2 from the germline V gene are MNHEY and SMNVEV (reference sequence). CDR3 protein: CASSPSGERNSPLHF. The CDR3 DNA sequence: TGTGCCAGCAGTCCCTCGGGGGAGCGGAATTCACCCCTCCACTTT.

This chain joins TRBV15 and TRBJ2-3, with D tentatively TRBD1 (6 bases). V shed 11 bases and J shed 3 bases, with 15 bases lying between them. The CDR3 is made up of 13 amino acids. Looked up from germline, CDR1 is LNHNV and CDR2 is YYDKDF (reference sequence). The CDR3 bases are TGTGCCTCTGCACAGGGCGCGACAGATACGCAGTATTTT. Encoded protein: CASAQGATDTQYF.

This clone was counted once. This chain connects TRBV3-1 (or the pseudogene TRBV3-2) to TRBJ2-3; 8 bases are shared with TRBD1. J gave up 4 bases and V 5 bases, and 8 bases lay outside the gene matches. Germline CDR1 LGHDT, CDR2 YNNKEL (reference sequence). The CDR3 loop spans 15 amino acids. This chain's CDR3 is CASSDGDRLPDTQYF. The CDR3 DNA sequence: TGTGCCAGCAGCGATGGGGACAGGCTCCCAGATACGCAGTATTTT.

This clone was seen only once. This sequence may be a read error, since a much larger clone differs from it by one base. The rearrangement joins TRBV5-1 to TRBJ1-1; D is undetermined. V was trimmed by 0 bases and J by 1 base, leaving 4 bases between them. From germline, CDR1 is SGHRS and CDR2 YFSETQ. This CDR3 is 13 amino acids long. The CDR3 nucleotides read TGCGCCAGCAGCTTGGGAGAGAACACTGAAGCTTTCTTT. Translating it yields CASSLGENTEAFF.

This chain connects TRBV6-5 to TRBJ2-1, with TRBD2 matching 12 bases. The CDR3 length is 14 residues. V trimming: 7 bases; J trimming: 3 bases; junction bases outside the gene matches: 1. From germline, CDR1 is MNHEY and CDR2 SVGAGI. The CDR3, as DNA: TGTGCCAGCACTAGCGGGGGGGGCTACAATGAGCAGTTCTTC. Translated: CASTSGGGYNEQFF.

The chain has TRBV5-1 and TRBJ2-2, with 12 positions matching TRBD2. Trimming at V came to 4 bases and at J to 4 bases, leaving 17 bases not matched to a gene. CDR3 length: 20 residues. Germline V gene sequence: CDR1 SGHRS, CDR2 YFSETQ. This chain's CDR3 is CASSPSIVSSGGVRTGELFF. The CDR3 DNA follows: TGCGCCAGCAGCCCGTCCATCGTCTCTAGCGGGGGGGTTCGCACCGGGGAGCTGTTTTTT.

The table lists this clone with a count of one. The V call is TRBV4-3, the J call TRBJ2-2; D uncertain. The CDR3 contains 15 residues. The germline CDR1 and CDR2 sequences are LGHNA and YSLEER. The V end lost 3 bases, the J end lost 4 bases, and 12 bases lay between the germline ends. CDR3 DNA sequence: TGCGCCAGCAGCCACACATCACAGAGCACCGGGGAGCTGTTTTTT. Its translation: CASSHTSQSTGELFF.

The genes are TRBV20-1 and TRBJ2-7; no firm D call. V lost 3 bases and J lost 6, with 9 bases in between. CDR1 and CDR2 from the germline V gene are DFQATT and SNEGSKA (reference sequence). This CDR3 is built from 11 residues. This CDR3 reads CSARWAGEQYF. CDR3 DNA: TGCAGTGCTAGGTGGGCCGGCGAGCAGTACTTC.

V gene TRBV3-1 (or the pseudogene TRBV3-2) combines with J gene TRBJ1-2, with D maybe TRBD1 (6 bases). Germline CDR1 LGHDT, CDR2 YNNKEL (reference sequence). This CDR3 has 13 residues. Trimming left V 3 bases short and J 8 bases short, with 13 bases between. The CDR3 sequence: CASSQGAGGGYTF. As DNA, the CDR3 is TGTGCCAGCAGCCAGGGGGCAGGTGGCGGCTACACCTTC.